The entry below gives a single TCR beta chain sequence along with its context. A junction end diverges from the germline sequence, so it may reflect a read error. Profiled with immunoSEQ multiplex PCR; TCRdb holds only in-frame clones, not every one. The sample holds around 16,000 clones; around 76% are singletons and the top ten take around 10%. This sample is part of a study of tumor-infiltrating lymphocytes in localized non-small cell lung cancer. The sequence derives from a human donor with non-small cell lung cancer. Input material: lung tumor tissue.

As DNA, the CDR3 is TGCAGTGCTGGCCGCGGGACTTCGGCGTTT. It codes for CSAGRGTSAF. The gene calls are TRBV20-1 and TRBJ1-1; possibly TRBD1 for D (5 bases). Germline V gene sequence: CDR1 DFQATT, CDR2 SNEGSKA (reference sequence). This CDR3 comprises 10 residues.